The 22 T cell receptor beta chains below come from one sample, sequenced in a study of blood T cells in healthy people across ages. It was with a sample-barcoded 5' primer and a J-beta primer mix that a second PCR of roughly 7 to 12 cycles was run. A single record per CDR3 protein comes from TCRdb applying MiXCR to the 5' RACE reads. Seen here are around 800,000 distinct CDR3 sequences, under 30% observed once, and the top ten hold approximately 2.9%. The data were also submitted as part of a second study, on T cells of mothers and their children.

Sequenced material: blood. The receptor set was obtained from a boy aged 10-17 years in good health.

The gene calls are TRBV7-2 and TRBJ2-7; 8 bases map to TRBD1. CDR3 length equals 15 residues. Germline values: CDR1 SGHTA, CDR2 FQGNSA. With 0 bases clipped from V and 5 bases from J, the junction kept 6 bases outside the gene matches. In nucleotides, the CDR3 is TGTGCCAGCAGCTTAGCGACAGGGGAATACGACGAGCAGTACTTC. It is translated as CASSLATGEYDEQYF.

There are a few counts of this clonotype. V is TRBV5-4 and J is TRBJ1-1; D gene ambiguous. The CDR3 spans 14 residues. Looked up from germline, CDR1 is SGHNT and CDR2 is YYREEE (reference sequence). Trimming left V 4 bases short and J 2 bases short, with 12 bases between. This chain's CDR3 is CASSPLWGNTEAFF. CDR3 DNA: TGTGCCAGCAGCCCCCTTTGGGGTAACACTGAAGCTTTCTTT.

The gene calls are TRBV10-2 and TRBJ2-3; no clear D gene. The CDR3 extends over 16 amino acids. Germline CDR1 WSHSY, CDR2 SAAADI. Trimming removed 4 bases at V and 2 bases at J, with 16 bases between. This CDR3 is CASSGLDTPPTDTQYF. CDR3 sequence (DNA): TGCGCCAGCAGTGGACTTGACACTCCCCCCACAGATACGCAGTATTTT.

This clonotype showed up just a few times. V usage is TRBV28 and J usage is TRBJ2-5, with unresolved D. The end of the DNA aligns better with TRBJ2-7, so the J call may be wrong. The CDR3 is 12 amino acids. Germline loops: CDR1 MDHEN, CDR2 SYDVKM. The CDR3 DNA reads as TGTGCCAGTGGACGGATCCCCTACGAGCAGTACTTC. Amino acid sequence: CASGRIPYEQYF.

This chain links TRBV7-3 with TRBJ2-7, with a weak D call TRBD2 (6 bases). Trimming took 5 bases from V and 6 from J, leaving 14 bases between them. The CDR3 is 13 amino acids. CDR1 is SGHTA and CDR2 is FQGTGA in the germline V gene. The CDR3 loop is CASSPTAGTEQYF. The CDR3 region has the DNA TGTGCCAGCAGCCCCACCGCGGGGACCGAGCAGTACTTC. The full variable domain, in which reference TRBV7-3 and TRBJ2-7 provide the parts outside the CDR3, is GAGVSQTPSNKVTEKGKYVELRCDPISGHTALYWYRQSLGQGPEFLIYFQGTGAADDSGLPNDRFFAVRPEGSVSTLKIQRTERGDSAVYLCASSPTAGTEQYFGPGTRLTVT.

V usage is TRBV7-3 and J usage is TRBJ2-3; 11 bases are a match to TRBD2. Germline lookup yields CDR1 SGHTA and CDR2 FQGTGA. After removal of 8 bases from V and 8 bases from J, the junction contained 27 bases not matched to a gene. The CDR3 contains 20 residues. The CDR3 reads CASFPGGSGGAFGHGSTQYF. The DNA for the CDR3 is TGTGCCAGCTTCCCCGGGGGTAGCGGGGGGGCGTTTGGCCACGGGTCTACGCAGTATTTT.

The genes are TRBV7-7 and TRBJ1-1, with unresolved D. This CDR3 is built from 13 residues. Germline lookup yields CDR1 SSHAT and CDR2 FNYEAQ (reference sequence). In DNA, the CDR3 is TGTGCTAGCGCCAAAACACCGGGGACTGAAGCTTTCTTT. It is translated as CASAKTPGTEAFF. Variable domain in full (rest from reference TRBV7-7 and TRBJ1-1): GAGVSQSPRYKVTKRGQDVTLRCDPISSHATLYWYQQALGQGPEFLTYFNYEAQPDKSGLPSDRFSAERPEGSISTLTIQRTEQRDSAMYRCASAKTPGTEAFFGQGTRLTVV.

The table lists this clonotype with a count of one. The chain joins TRBV7-2 to TRBJ2-3, with TRBD2 identical over 15 bases. With V trimmed by 5 bases and J by 6 bases, 6 bases remained unmatched. From germline, CDR1 is SGHTA and CDR2 FQGNSA. The CDR3 is 16 residues long. This CDR3 is CASSPEGTSGGDTQYF. The CDR3 DNA reads as TGTGCCAGCAGCCCCGAGGGGACTAGCGGGGGGGATACGCAGTATTTT. The variable domain in full, completed from reference TRBV7-2 and TRBJ2-3, reads GAGVSQSPSNKVTEKGKDVELRCDPISGHTALYWYRQSLGQGLEFLIYFQGNSAPDKSGLPSDRFSAERTGGSVSTLTIQRTQQEDSAVYLCASSPEGTSGGDTQYFGPGTRLTVL.

The chain couples TRBV10-2 to TRBJ2-7, with D unresolved. Between the trimmed V and J ends, which lost 4 bases and 0 bases, there was a span of 13 bases. CDR1 WSHSY and CDR2 SAAADI come from the germline V gene. The CDR3 loop spans 15 amino acids. CDR3 loop: CASSGGDASSYEQYF. CDR3 coding DNA: TGCGCCAGCAGTGGAGGCGACGCCAGCTCCTACGAGCAGTACTTC.

In this sample, this clonotype turned up a few times. The chain carries TRBV12-3 or TRBV12-4 and TRBJ1-2, with 12 bases identical to TRBD1. Trimming removed 5 bases from V and 11 bases from J; junction bases left unmatched: 3. The CDR3 covers 12 residues. This CDR3 is CASSRDRGRYTF. The DNA for the CDR3 is TGTGCCAGCAGTAGGGACAGGGGGCGATACACCTTC.

This sequence joins TRBV19 and TRBJ2-4; D may match TRBD1 or TRBD2 (5 bases each). The CDR3 is made up of 17 amino acids. V was shortened by 1 base and J by 2 bases, with 15 bases between the two germline ends. CDR1 is LNHDA and CDR2 is SQIVND in the germline V gene (reference sequence). Here the CDR3 reads CASSIGRDPASKNIQYF. The CDR3 DNA reads TGTGCCAGTAGTATAGGCCGGGACCCAGCATCCAAAAACATTCAGTACTTC.

Regarding this clonotype: One end of the junction is discordant with germline, which a read error may explain. The chain uses TRBV27 and TRBJ1-3; D gene ambiguous. The CDR3 covers 15 residues. Germline V gives CDR1 MNHEY, CDR2 SMNVEV (reference sequence). The CDR3: CASSPRASSGNTVYF. In nucleotides, the CDR3 is TGTGCCAGCAGTCCTAGGGCCAGCTCTGGAAACACCGTATATTTT.

The chain has TRBV20-1 and TRBJ2-1, with a weak D call TRBD1 (6 bases). Per germline, CDR1 DFQATT and CDR2 SNEGSKA (reference sequence). This CDR3 is built from 17 residues. Trimming removed 3 bases from V and 4 bases from J, with 22 bases in between. The CDR3 DNA sequence: TGCAGTGCTAGTAGGTCAGGGGCTCCCCCCGGGTACAATGAGCAGTTCTTC. Amino acids: CSASRSGAPPGYNEQFF.

This clonotype occurred a few times. This sequence joins TRBV20-1 and TRBJ2-5, with D unclear. With the DNA end fitting TRBJ2-1 better, the J assignment may be wrong. Per the germline V gene, CDR1 is DFQATT and CDR2 is SNEGSKA (reference sequence). The CDR3 sequence is 13 residues long. In DNA form, the CDR3 reads TGCAGTGCTCCGGGCCTCAAGGCTAATGAGCAGTTCTTC. Its translation: CSAPGLKANEQFF.

The rearrangement links TRBV6-5 to TRBJ2-3; 9 bases fit TRBD2. The V segment lost 2 bases and the J segment 2 bases; nucleotides outside the gene matches: 5. In germline, CDR1 is MNHEY, CDR2 SVGAGI. This CDR3 comprises 16 residues. The CDR3 DNA reads as TGTGCCAGCAGTTACGATGCGGGGGGGAACACAGATACGCAGTATTTT. Translated, it gives CASSYDAGGNTDTQYF.

This chain connects TRBV7-9 to TRBJ2-5, with a weak D call TRBD1 (6 bases). The J call is doubtful: the DNA matches TRBJ2-1 better. The CDR3 consists of 13 residues. Germline V gene lookup returns CDR1 SEHNR and CDR2 FQNEAQ (reference sequence). CDR3 loop: CASSFRGRNEQFF. The DNA for the CDR3 is TGTGCCAGCAGCTTCAGGGGTCGCAATGAGCAGTTCTTC.

This clonotype appeared a few times. The junction does not match germline at one end; this may be a read error. This chain connects TRBV29-1 to TRBJ2-3; the D gene is possibly TRBD1 (6 bases). From germline, CDR1 is SQVTM and CDR2 ANQGSEA. The CDR3 extends over 13 amino acids. CDR3 bases: TGCACCGTTAGCAGGGGACGCACAGATACGCAGTATTTT. This sequence encodes CTVSRGRTDTQYF.

The chain has TRBV29-1 and TRBJ1-2; 8 bases are a match to TRBD1. This CDR3 region has 13 residues. CDR1 is SQVTM, CDR2 ANQGSEA, per germline. Trimming took 6 bases from V and 3 from J; bases not matched to a gene: 6. CDR3 bases: TGCAGCGTCGTGACAGGGGACGACTATGGCTACACCTTC. As protein: CSVVTGDDYGYTF.

In this sample, this clonotype turned up a few times. This rearrangement joins TRBV5-1 to TRBJ2-1; the D gene is possibly TRBD1 (7 bases). The germline V and J ends were trimmed by 9 bases and 5 bases, with 12 bases remaining between them. The CDR3 covers 12 residues. Germline loops: CDR1 SGHRS, CDR2 YFSETQ. CDR3 bases: TGCGCCACCTCAGGGGGGCACAATGAGCAGTTCTTC. Translated: CATSGGHNEQFF.

V usage is TRBV6-6 and J usage is TRBJ2-5, with TRBD1 matching over 10 bases. V trimming: 5 bases; J trimming: 0 bases; junction bases outside the gene matches: 6. The CDR3 length is 16 residues. Looked up from germline, CDR1 is MNHNY and CDR2 is SVGAGI (reference sequence). CDR3 coding DNA: TGTGCCAGCAGTACCCTGGACAGGGGGAACCAAGAGACCCAGTACTTC. It specifies CASSTLDRGNQETQYF.

This clonotype was observed a handful of times. The rearrangement joins TRBV4-1 to TRBJ2-5; tentatively, D is TRBD2 (6 bases). The J call is in doubt because the DNA end fits TRBJ2-7 better. Germline CDR1 reads MGHRA; CDR2 reads YSYEKL. The CDR3 extends over 14 amino acids. The CDR3 bases are TGCGCCAGCAGCCCGGGAGAACAATCCTACGAGCAGTACTTC. Amino acid sequence: CASSPGEQSYEQYF.

V gene TRBV20-1 combines with J gene TRBJ2-7; no definite D call. This CDR3 has 13 amino acids. Germline V gives CDR1 DFQATT, CDR2 SNEGSKA (reference sequence). Deletions cut 1 base from V and 6 bases from J, with 13 bases between. CDR3 DNA sequence: TGCAGTGCTAGAGTAAGCACTCTCTTCGAGCAGTACTTC. Its translation is CSARVSTLFEQYF.